The 17 T cell receptor beta chains listed next were all sequenced from one sample in a study of response to subunit inactivated influenza vaccine. TCRdb redid the calling of the RT-PCR reads with MiXCR, one entry per CDR3 protein. In the table there are under 750,000 distinct CDR3 sequences, 12% of which are singletons. The starting material was PBMCs from blood, obtained on the day of vaccination. Every receptor here comes from a man aged 45-65 years who received an inactivated influenza vaccine.

This clonotype was counted ten times or more. This chain connects TRBV27 to TRBJ2-2, with 7 positions matching TRBD2. Unmatched junction bases numbered 12, after V lost 10 bases and J lost 7 bases. The CDR3 consists of 14 residues. Germline assignment: CDR1 MNHEY and CDR2 SMNVEV (reference sequence). The CDR3, as DNA: TGTGCCACACACCAGCGGGGACCTGACGGGGAGCTGTTTTTT. Translating it yields CATHQRGPDGELFF.

CDR3 sequence reads: CASSPLEILFNEQFF. Here the CDR3 DNA reads TGCGCCAGCAGCCCGCTAGAAATCCTATTCAATGAGCAGTTCTTC. The chain couples TRBV5-1 to TRBJ2-1, with D hard to call. This CDR3 is 15 amino acids long. Germline V gives CDR1 SGHRS, CDR2 YFSETQ. The V end was cut by 4 bases, the J end by 6 bases, with 17 bases between.

This sequence joins TRBV30 and TRBJ1-2; D is unresolved. The CDR3 consists of 14 residues. The germline V gene encodes CDR1 GTSNPN and CDR2 SVGIG (reference sequence). V lost 0 bases to trimming and J lost 7 bases, with 15 bases between them. CDR3 coding DNA: TGTGCCTGGAGTGTATCGCGGGCGACGGCTGGCTACACCTTC. Its protein product is CAWSVSRATAGYTF. The full variable domain, in which reference TRBV30 and TRBJ1-2 provide the parts outside the CDR3, is SQTIHQWPATLVQPVGSPLSLECTVEGTSNPNLYWYRQAAGRGLQLLFYSVGIGQISSEVPQNLSASRPQDRQFILSSKKLLLSDSGFYLCAWSVSRATAGYTFGSGTRLTVV.

This clonotype was seen a handful of times. This chain uses TRBV3-1 with TRBJ2-7; tentatively, D is TRBD1 (5 bases). Trimming left V 0 bases short and J 2 bases short, with 11 bases between. The CDR3 is 15 amino acids. Germline CDR1 LGHDT, CDR2 YNNKEL (reference sequence). The CDR3 spells CASSQEGLQPYEQYF. The CDR3 DNA follows: TGTGCCAGCAGCCAAGAGGGGCTTCAACCCTACGAGCAGTACTTC.

V usage is TRBV7-8 and J usage is TRBJ2-7, with D possibly matching TRBD2 (7 bases). CDR1 SGHVS and CDR2 FQNEAQ come from the germline V gene. CDR3 length: 15 residues. Trimming cost V 6 bases and J 7 bases, with 22 bases left between them. Here the CDR3 reads CASSHTGGPIGEQYF. CDR3 DNA: TGTGCCAGCAGTCATACCGGGGGGCCGATCGGAGAGCAGTACTTC.

Many counts were recorded for this clonotype. CDR3 residues: CASSPSGGSTDTQYF. The CDR3, as DNA: TGTGCCAGCAGTCCCTCAGGTGGGAGCACAGATACGCAGTATTTT. This chain links TRBV12-3 or TRBV12-4 with TRBJ2-3; the D is unclear. This CDR3 contains 15 residues. The V end lost 5 bases, the J end lost 0 bases, and 12 bases lay between the germline ends.

In its sample, this clonotype was seen a few times. The V call is TRBV9, the J call TRBJ2-3; D might be TRBD2 (6 bases). Trimming removed 5 bases from V and 0 bases from J, with 10 bases in between. The CDR3 is 14 residues long. Germline V gene lookup returns CDR1 SGDLS and CDR2 YYNGEE. DNA for the CDR3: TGTGCCAGCAGTTTAGCGGAAAGCACAGATACGCAGTATTTT. Protein: CASSLAESTDTQYF. Full variable domain (remainder filled in from reference TRBV9 and TRBJ2-3): DSGVTQTPKHLITATGQRVTLRCSPRSGDLSVYWYQQSLDQGLQFLIQYYNGEERAKGNILERFSAQQFPDLHSELNLSSLELGDSALYFCASSLAESTDTQYFGPGTRLTVL.

Many counts were recorded for this clonotype. The V gene is TRBV7-9, the J gene TRBJ2-1; no clear D gene. The V gene lost 5 bases and the J gene lost 9 bases, with 8 bases spanning the gap. Germline loops: CDR1 SEHNR, CDR2 FQNEAQ (reference sequence). This CDR3 is built from 11 residues. The CDR3 nucleotides read TGTGCCAGCAGCCGGAGTGCTGAGCAGTTCTTC. It translates to CASSRSAEQFF.

The rearrangement uses TRBV3-1 and TRBJ2-3, with 9 bases lining up with TRBD2. The V gene's germline CDR1 is LGHDT and CDR2 YNNKEL (reference sequence). V lost 4 bases to trimming and J lost 5 bases; unmatched junction nucleotides: 4. This CDR3 has 14 residues. The CDR3 here is CASSPLAGLDTQYF. As DNA, the CDR3 is TGTGCCAGCAGCCCTCTAGCGGGGCTAGATACGCAGTATTTT.

The chain uses TRBV6-2 or TRBV6-3 and TRBJ2-2, with a possible D match to TRBD1 (6 bases). The CDR3 consists of 13 residues. The germline CDR1 and CDR2 sequences are MNHEY and SVGEGT. The germline V and J ends were trimmed by 5 bases and 7 bases, with 11 bases remaining between them. This CDR3 reads CASSQQGIGELFF. In nucleotides, the CDR3 is TGTGCCAGCAGTCAACAGGGTATCGGGGAGCTGTTTTTT.

CDR3 DNA: TGTGCCAGCAGTTTCCAGGGGCTCTCCTATGGCTACACCTTC. Translated: CASSFQGLSYGYTF. The chain uses TRBV28 and TRBJ1-2; weak D call: TRBD1 (6 bases). V was cut by 3 bases and J by 4 bases, with 12 bases left in between. This CDR3 spans 14 amino acids. Per germline, CDR1 MDHEN and CDR2 SYDVKM.

This clonotype was observed a few times. The V call is TRBV6-5, the J call TRBJ2-7; the D gene is possibly TRBD1 (5 bases). CDR1 and CDR2 (germline): MNHEY, SVGAGI. The length of the CDR3 is 16 residues. V was trimmed by 4 bases and J by 0 bases, leaving 16 bases between them. In nucleotides, the CDR3 is TGTGCCAGCAGTTCAACCCGAAGGACAAGCTCCTACGAGCAGTACTTC. Translation: CASSSTRRTSSYEQYF.

The gene calls are TRBV4-1 and TRBJ2-7, with 8 nucleotides matching TRBD1. J was trimmed by 4 bases and V by 4 bases; bases with no gene match: 9. The CDR3 is 15 amino acids. Looked up from germline, CDR1 is MGHRA and CDR2 is YSYEKL. The CDR3, as DNA: TGCGCCAGCAGCCCCAGACAGGGGAACGGTTACGAGCAGTACTTC. Residues: CASSPRQGNGYEQYF.

This chain connects TRBV29-1 to TRBJ1-2; D ambiguous. This CDR3 contains 13 residues. Germline loops: CDR1 SQVTM, CDR2 ANQGSEA. As DNA, the CDR3 is TGCAACGTCGGAGCAGACCGTGGCTATGGCTACACCTTC. Protein: CNVGADRGYGYTF. Complete variable domain (other parts from reference TRBV29-1 and TRBJ1-2): SAVISQKPSRDICQRGTSLTIQCQVDSQVTMMFWYRQQPGQSLTLIATANQGSEATYESGFVIDKFPISRPNLTFSTLTVSNMSPEDSSIYLCNVGADRGYGYTFGSGTRLTVV.

This clonotype has only a few counts. The gene calls are TRBV7-2 and TRBJ2-7; 11 bases line up with TRBD2. The germline CDR1 and CDR2 sequences are SGHTA and FQGNSA. The V gene end was trimmed by 2 bases and the J gene end by 5 bases; junction bases not matched to a gene: 5. The CDR3 totals 15 residues. In DNA form, the CDR3 reads TGTGCCAGCAGCTTAAGCGCTAGCGGGAGGCACGAGCAGTACTTC. Translating it yields CASSLSASGRHEQYF.

The sample holds many counts of this clonotype. This sequence joins TRBV12-3 or TRBV12-4 and TRBJ2-3, with D perhaps TRBD1 (5 bases). V was cut by 6 bases and J by 0 bases, with 13 bases left in between. The CDR3 consists of 15 residues. The CDR3 nucleotides read TGTGCCAGCAGCCCGAGACAGACTAGCACAGATACGCAGTATTTT. This translates into CASSPRQTSTDTQYF.

At least ten counts were recorded for this clonotype. V and J are TRBV20-1 and TRBJ2-2, with 9 bases matching TRBD1. CDR3 length: 15 amino acids. The germline gives CDR1 DFQATT, CDR2 SNEGSKA (reference sequence). Trimming cost V 3 bases and J 1 base; bases outside gene matches: 3. In DNA form, the CDR3 reads TGCAGTGCTAGCAACAGGGGGCGGAACACCGGGGAGCTGTTTTTT. It is translated as CSASNRGRNTGELFF.